One sample yielded the 17 T cell receptor beta chains listed below, sequenced in a study of shared clonotypes between healthy human individuals. Only in-frame clones appear in the TCRdb table, and some are missing; sequencing was by immunoSEQ multiplex PCR. The table has a few hundred thousand clones, roughly 80% seen once. Sequencing was done on a sample of memory CD4+ T cells sorted from blood. The subset is: CD45RA-negative fraction. These receptors were obtained from a man aged 25-45 years in good health.

The chain is built from TRBV28 and TRBJ1-5, with 10 positions matching TRBD1. With 4 bases clipped from V and 0 bases from J, the junction kept 6 bases outside the gene matches. CDR1 and CDR2 from the germline V gene are MDHEN and SYDVKM. CDR3 length: 17 residues. In DNA, the CDR3 is TGTGCCAGCAGTTGGGACAGGGGCCCATATAGCAATCAGCCCCAGCATTTT. Protein product: CASSWDRGPYSNQPQHF.

This clone was observed once. J is TRBJ1-2 and V is TRBV18; possibly TRBD1 for D (6 bases). The V and J ends lost 6 bases and 4 bases respectively, with 27 bases between them. Germline values: CDR1 KGHSH, CDR2 LQKENI. CDR3 length: 18 amino acids. The CDR3 protein is CASSPPGTRGGRGYGYTF. The DNA of the CDR3 is TGTGCCAGCTCCCCTCCCGGGACAAGGGGGGGCAGGGGCTATGGCTACACCTTC.

This rearrangement joins TRBV6-5 to TRBJ2-7; 7 bases agree with TRBD1. With 0 bases clipped from V and 0 bases from J, the junction kept 5 bases outside the gene matches. The germline V gene encodes CDR1 MNHEY and CDR2 SVGAGI. This CDR3 is built from 16 residues. CDR3 DNA sequence: TGTGCCAGCAGTTACTCTAGACAGGGAACCTCCTACGAGCAGTACTTC. Amino acids: CASSYSRQGTSYEQYF.

This rearrangement joins TRBV5-6 to TRBJ2-7, with 9 positions matching TRBD1. The CDR3 loop spans 15 amino acids. V gave up 2 bases and J gave up 5 bases; unmatched junction bases: 8. Germline values: CDR1 SGHDT, CDR2 YYEEEE. CDR3 nucleotide sequence: TGTGCCAGCAGCTTTCCGGGACAGGGTCAACACGAGCAGTACTTC. It is translated as CASSFPGQGQHEQYF.

The gene calls are TRBV9 and TRBJ2-7, with 7 bases that match TRBD2. Trimming removed 0 bases from V and 6 bases from J; junction bases left unmatched: 9. CDR1 and CDR2 (germline): SGDLS, YYNGEE. This CDR3 spans 15 amino acids. The CDR3 spells CASSVAPAGSGEQYF. The CDR3 coding sequence is TGTGCCAGCAGCGTAGCTCCAGCGGGGTCCGGCGAGCAGTACTTC.

V and J are TRBV11-3 and TRBJ2-1, with D possibly being TRBD1 (6 bases). The CDR3 extends over 16 amino acids. The germline V and J ends were trimmed by 5 bases and 2 bases, with 16 bases remaining between them. CDR1 is SGHNT and CDR2 is YENEEA in the germline V gene. The CDR3 spells CASSLGGALPYNEQFF. The DNA of the CDR3 is TGTGCCAGCAGCCTAGGGGGTGCGTTACCCTACAATGAGCAGTTCTTC.

The J gene is TRBJ2-1, the V gene TRBV6-5; 9 bases are shared with TRBD2. This CDR3 region has 14 residues. Germline V gives CDR1 MNHEY, CDR2 SVGAGI. The trim removed 5 bases at V and 2 bases at J, leaving 1 base unmatched. Written as DNA, the CDR3 is TGTGCCAGCAGTCGACTAGCGGCCTACAATGAGCAGTTCTTC. It encodes CASSRLAAYNEQFF.

In this sample, this clone turned up once. This sequence joins TRBV5-8 and TRBJ2-7; TRBD2 might be the D (6 bases). The ends were cut back, 2 bases at V and 2 bases at J, with 8 bases in the middle. Germline V CDR1 and CDR2: SGHTS, YDEGEE. This CDR3 spans 13 amino acids. The DNA of the CDR3 is TGTGCCAGCAGCTTATGGGGGGCCTACGAGCAGTACTTC. Amino acid sequence: CASSLWGAYEQYF.

This sequence joins TRBV4-3 and TRBJ2-2; D call uncertain. The CDR3 length is 13 residues. V lost 0 bases and J lost 8, with 7 bases in between. Looked up from germline, CDR1 is LGHNA and CDR2 is YSLEER. The CDR3 loop reads CASSQERTGELFF. Here the CDR3 DNA reads TGCGCCAGCAGCCAAGAACGTACGGGGGAGCTGTTTTTT.

As to this clone: This CDR3 is also generated by other DNA sequences in the sample. The chain recombines TRBV18 with TRBJ2-2; D not resolved. Germline lookup yields CDR1 KGHSH and CDR2 LQKENI. The V end lost 3 bases, the J end lost 1 base, and 6 bases lay between the germline ends. The CDR3 extends over 14 amino acids. CDR3 DNA: TGTGCCAGCTCACCCCGACAGAACACCGGGGAGCTGTTTTTT. The encoded protein is CASSPRQNTGELFF.

The chain is built from TRBV9 and TRBJ2-3; D is unclear. Trimming removed 0 bases from V and 1 base from J, with 0 bases in between. This CDR3 has 12 residues. The germline V gene encodes CDR1 SGDLS and CDR2 YYNGEE. CDR3 residues: CASSVGTDTQYF. As DNA, the CDR3 is TGTGCCAGCAGCGTAGGCACAGATACGCAGTATTTT.

J is TRBJ2-7 and V is TRBV6-5, with 7 positions matching TRBD1. With V trimmed by 6 bases and J by 6 bases, 11 bases remained unmatched. CDR1 is MNHEY and CDR2 is SVGAGI in the germline V gene. The CDR3 is 14 residues long. Here the CDR3 reads CASSSGTAASEQYF. CDR3 nucleotides: TGTGCCAGCAGCTCTGGGACAGCCGCCTCCGAGCAGTACTTC.

The gene calls are TRBV29-1 and TRBJ2-1; the match to TRBD1 covers 7 bases. Trimming removed 5 bases from V and 4 bases from J; junction bases left unmatched: 8. This CDR3 has 14 residues. Germline values: CDR1 SQVTM, CDR2 ANQGSEA. CDR3 sequence (DNA): TGCAGCGTTCCCGAGACAGGGTTGTACAATGAGCAGTTCTTC. It encodes CSVPETGLYNEQFF.

This clone was picked up one time. The CDR3 sequence: CASSVDPTRGETQYF. The CDR3 region has the DNA TGTGCCAGCAGCGTAGACCCTACTCGGGGAGAGACCCAGTACTTC. The V gene is TRBV9, the J gene TRBJ2-5; maybe TRBD2 (5 bases). Germline CDR1 is SGDLS and CDR2 is YYNGEE. There are 15 residues in the CDR3. Trimming removed 0 bases at V and 4 bases at J, with 13 bases between.

The rearrangement uses TRBV6-1 and TRBJ2-6; D not resolved. The CDR3 extends over 14 amino acids. The V gene lost 7 bases and the J gene lost 2 bases, with 9 bases spanning the gap. Germline V gene lookup returns CDR1 MNHNS and CDR2 SASEGT. CDR3 sequence reads: CASKKGAGANVLTF. In DNA, the CDR3 is TGTGCCAGCAAAAAAGGTGCTGGGGCCAACGTCCTGACTTTC.

The chain's CDR3 is CASRNYEQYF. In DNA form, the CDR3 reads TGTGCCAGCAGAAACTACGAGCAGTACTTC. The chain has TRBV2 and TRBJ2-7; the D is unclear. The V and J ends lost 6 bases and 3 bases respectively, with 3 bases between them. CDR3 size: 10 residues. Germline V gene lookup returns CDR1 SNHLY and CDR2 FYNNEI.

This rearrangement joins TRBV7-6 to TRBJ1-1; a weak D match, TRBD1 (5 bases). V was cut by 4 bases and J by 4 bases, with 10 bases left in between. Germline assignment: CDR1 SGHVS and CDR2 FNYEAQ. The CDR3 length is 13 residues. Written as DNA, the CDR3 is TGTGCCAGCAGCTCGGGACGCGGCACTGAAGCTTTCTTT. This translates into CASSSGRGTEAFF.